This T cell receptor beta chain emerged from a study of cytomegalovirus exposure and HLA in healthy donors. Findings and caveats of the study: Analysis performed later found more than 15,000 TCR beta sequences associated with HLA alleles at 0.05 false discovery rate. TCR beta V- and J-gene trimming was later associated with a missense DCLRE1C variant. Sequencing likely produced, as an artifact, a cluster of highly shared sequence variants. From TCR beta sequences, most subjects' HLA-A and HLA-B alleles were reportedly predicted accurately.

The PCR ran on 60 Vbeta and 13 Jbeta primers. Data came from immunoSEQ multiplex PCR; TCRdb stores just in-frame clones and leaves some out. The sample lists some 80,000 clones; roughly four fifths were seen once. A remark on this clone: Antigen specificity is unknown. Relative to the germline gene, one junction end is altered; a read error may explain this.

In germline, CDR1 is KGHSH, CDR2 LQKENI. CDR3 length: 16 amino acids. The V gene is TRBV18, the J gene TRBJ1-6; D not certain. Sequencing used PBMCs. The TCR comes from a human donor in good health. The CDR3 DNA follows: TGTGCCAGCTCACCTCCGCGACCGGCGGGGAATTCCCCCCTCCACTTT. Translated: CASSPPRPAGNSPLHF.